These 13 T cell receptor beta chains originate from one sample sequenced in a study of identical twins. TCRdb ran MiXCR on the 5' RACE reads and lists one entry per CDR3 protein. This sample has 450,000 to 600,000 distinct CDR3 sequences, with about 22% found just once. Another study also made use of these data, one on yellow fever vaccine responses in identical twins.

Specimen: CD4+ T cells sorted from blood. These TCRs come from a woman aged 18-29 years in good health.

The chain carries TRBV4-1 and TRBJ2-7; the match to TRBD2 covers 9 bases. Per germline, CDR1 MGHRA and CDR2 YSYEKL. V trimming: 1 base; J trimming: 3 bases; junction bases outside the gene matches: 7. The CDR3 has 16 residues. CDR3 in amino acids: CASSQAPGTSFYEQYF. DNA of the CDR3: TGCGCCAGCAGCCAAGCCCCCGGGACTAGCTTCTACGAGCAGTACTTC.

This clonotype was detected only a few times. The chain uses TRBV5-1 and TRBJ2-1; tentative D call: TRBD2 (7 bases). V lost 4 bases to trimming and J lost 5 bases, with 19 bases between them. The CDR3 is 16 amino acids. CDR1 is SGHRS, CDR2 YFSETQ, per germline. This CDR3 reads CASSPGGGGKNNEQFF. CDR3 bases: TGCGCCAGCAGCCCTGGAGGGGGAGGGAAAAACAATGAGCAGTTCTTC. The entire variable domain, with the rest obtained from reference TRBV5-1 and TRBJ2-1, is as follows: KAGVTQTPRYLIKTRGQQVTLSCSPISGHRSVSWYQQTPGQGLQFLFEYFSETQRNKGNFPGRFSGRQFSNSRSEMNVSTLELGDSALYLCASSPGGGGKNNEQFFGPGTRLTVL.

This clonotype is classed as medium-sized (0.01 to 0.1%). The V call is TRBV2, the J call TRBJ2-2; D is possibly TRBD2 (6 bases). The CDR3 is 15 residues long. CDR1 is SNHLY, CDR2 FYNNEI, per germline. V lost 6 bases and J 3 bases, leaving 14 bases between the germline ends. This CDR3 is CASSPRDSHTGELFF. CDR3 in DNA: TGTGCCAGCAGCCCTCGGGACTCACACACCGGGGAGCTGTTTTTT.

CDR3 sequence (DNA): TGCGCCAGCAGCTTGGTCTCTAGCGGGGGCCTGAGCTCCTACAATGAGCAGTTCTTC. Translation gives CASSLVSSGGLSSYNEQFF. This chain joins TRBV5-1 and TRBJ2-1, with TRBD2 matching over 10 bases. V was clipped by 0 bases and J by 0 bases; unmatched bases: 9. Germline lookup yields CDR1 SGHRS and CDR2 YFSETQ. The CDR3 totals 19 residues.

This rearrangement joins TRBV6-5 to TRBJ2-2, with D possibly TRBD1 on 6 matching bases. The germline CDR1 and CDR2 sequences are MNHEY and SVGAGI. V shed 0 bases and J shed 1 base, with 12 bases lying between them. The CDR3 extends over 17 amino acids. CDR3 protein: CASSYSQGGRNTGELFF. Written as DNA, the CDR3 is TGTGCCAGCAGTTACTCCCAAGGGGGAAGGAACACCGGGGAGCTGTTTTTT.

This clonotype was counted between two and nine times. The rearrangement links TRBV19 to TRBJ1-5; no clear D gene. The germline V gene has CDR1 LNHDA and CDR2 SQIVND (reference sequence). This CDR3 is built from 17 residues. V lost 4 bases, J lost 3 bases, and 19 bases lay in between. The CDR3 loop reads CASSNPWTQSTNQPQHF. DNA for the CDR3: TGTGCCAGTAGTAATCCCTGGACCCAGAGTACCAATCAGCCCCAGCATTTT.

The rearrangement links TRBV24-1 to TRBJ2-1, with a possible D match to TRBD1 (6 bases). Germline V gene lookup returns CDR1 KGHDR and CDR2 SFDVKD. The CDR3 length is 13 residues. V lost 6 bases, J lost 3 bases, and 8 bases lay in between. The CDR3 DNA reads as TGTGCCACCAGTCCGGGACACTACAATGAGCAGTTCTTC. This translates into CATSPGHYNEQFF.

This clonotype turned up a few times. This sequence joins TRBV7-3 and TRBJ2-7; 11 bases are a match to TRBD1. Germline assignment: CDR1 SGHTA and CDR2 FQGTGA. This CDR3 contains 13 residues. The V segment lost 5 bases and the J segment 7 bases; nucleotides outside the gene matches: 4. The CDR3 here is CASSDRDRGEQYF. The CDR3 DNA follows: TGTGCCAGCAGCGACCGGGACAGGGGGGAGCAGTACTTC.

This clonotype came up a few times. This chain uses TRBV11-2 with TRBJ2-1, with no clear D. The germline CDR1 and CDR2 sequences are SGHAT and FQNNGV. V was trimmed by 6 bases and J by 7 bases, leaving 19 bases between them. This CDR3 has 15 amino acids. The CDR3 here is CASSPISPSRNEQFF. CDR3 nucleotide sequence: TGTGCCAGCAGTCCAATCTCGCCAAGTAGGAATGAGCAGTTCTTC.

This clonotype has more than one count but fewer than ten. The V and J genes are TRBV27 and TRBJ2-2, with D unresolved. Trimming stripped 4 bases from V and 0 bases from J, with 18 bases between. This CDR3 contains 18 residues. Germline assignment: CDR1 MNHEY and CDR2 SMNVEV (reference sequence). CDR3 nucleotides: TGTGCCAGCAGTTCCAGACGGATTCCTTTCGCGAACACCGGGGAGCTGTTTTTT. It translates to CASSSRRIPFANTGELFF.

This clonotype turned up a few times. The rearrangement uses TRBV6-1 and TRBJ2-3; D gene ambiguous. V was cut by 4 bases and J by 6 bases, with 5 bases left in between. Germline-derived CDR1 and CDR2 are MNHNS and SASEGT. This CDR3 spans 11 amino acids. The CDR3 protein is CASSALDTQYF. Here the CDR3 DNA reads TGTGCCAGCAGTGCATTGGATACGCAGTATTTT.

Only a few counts were recorded for this clonotype. This chain uses TRBV27 with TRBJ1-1, with 9 bases identical to TRBD1. The V gene end was trimmed by 6 bases and the J gene end by 6 bases; junction bases not matched to a gene: 14. This CDR3 has 16 residues. CDR1 and CDR2 from the germline V gene are MNHEY and SMNVEV (reference sequence). The CDR3 DNA follows: TGTGCCAGCAGCCAAGATTCGACAGGGGGAATCTCTGAAGCTTTCTTT. This translates into CASSQDSTGGISEAFF.

The genes are TRBV18 and TRBJ2-2, with unresolved D. Germline V gene lookup returns CDR1 KGHSH and CDR2 LQKENI. The ends were cut back, 3 bases at V and 4 bases at J, with 6 bases in the middle. This CDR3 is 13 amino acids long. The CDR3: CASSPSFTGELFF. DNA of the CDR3: TGTGCCAGCTCACCCAGCTTCACCGGGGAGCTGTTTTTT.